These T cell receptor beta chains were read from a single sample in a study of TIL therapy for anti-PD-1-resistant metastatic lung cancer. Sequencing used immunoSEQ multiplex PCR; TCRdb keeps in-frame clones, though not all of them. The sample has tens of thousands of clones, 65% to 90% seen once; the top ten hold 5%. The sample consisted of blood, taken at baseline. Receptor source: a person between 25 and 79 years old with non-small cell lung cancer. CDR3s include the opening cysteine and the closing phenylalanine or tryptophan. The D gene is left open where the match is weak. Clone size appears in some rows only: once, few, many, or a class for an expanded clone.

clone size: NA; V gene: TRBV19; D gene: TRBD1; J gene: TRBJ1-2; CDR3 DNA: TGTGCCAGTAGTATGGGACAGGACTATGGCTACACCTTC; CDR3 protein: CASSMGQDYGYTF
clone size: NA; V gene: TRBV7-9; D gene: NA; J gene: TRBJ2-1; CDR3 DNA: TGTGCCAGCAGATCCACATTAAGCTCCTACAATGAGCAGTTCTTC; CDR3 protein: CASRSTLSSYNEQFF
clone size: NA; V gene: TRBV7-9; D gene: NA; J gene: TRBJ2-7; CDR3 DNA: TGTGCCAGCAGCTTTAGCAGGACCTACGAGCAGTACTTC; CDR3 protein: CASSFSRTYEQYF
clone size: NA; V gene: TRBV27; D gene: TRBD1; J gene: TRBJ2-1; CDR3 DNA: TGTGCCAGCAGTTTATTATTGGGCCCCACCGGGACAGGGATTAACAATGAGCAGTTCTTC; CDR3 protein: CASSLLLGPTGTGINNEQFF
clone size: NA; V gene: TRBV5-6; D gene: NA; J gene: TRBJ2-1; CDR3 DNA: TGTGCCAGCAGCTCCTTTCTTTGGGGGGCGGGCAATGAGCAGTTCTTC; CDR3 protein: CASSSFLWGAGNEQFF
clone size: few; V gene: TRBV7-9; D gene: NA; J gene: TRBJ2-2; CDR3 DNA: TGTGCCAGCAGCCAGGGAGGGGGCAGCACCGGGGAGCTGTTTTTT; CDR3 protein: CASSQGGGSTGELFF
clone size: NA; V gene: TRBV7-2; D gene: TRBD2; J gene: TRBJ2-5; CDR3 DNA: TGTGCCAGCAGCGCGAGACTAGCGGGGCAAGAGACCCAGTACTTC; CDR3 protein: CASSARLAGQETQYF
clone size: NA; V gene: TRBV27; D gene: NA; J gene: TRBJ1-5; CDR3 DNA: TGTGCCAGCAGTTTCGATCCTCAAGGGCAGCCCCAGCATTTT; CDR3 protein: CASSFDPQGQPQHF
clone size: NA; V gene: TRBV28; D gene: TRBD2; J gene: TRBJ2-3; CDR3 DNA: TGTGCCAGCAGTTCCCCTAGCGGGAGGGATACGCAGTATTTT; CDR3 protein: CASSSPSGRDTQYF
clone size: few; V gene: TRBV7-9; D gene: TRBD1; J gene: TRBJ2-6; CDR3 DNA: TGTGCCAGCAGCCCCTCAGGGGGTCGGGCCGGGGCCAACGTCCTGACTTTC; CDR3 protein: CASSPSGGRAGANVLTF
clone size: NA; V gene: TRBV5-1; D gene: NA; J gene: TRBJ2-3; CDR3 DNA: TGCGCCAGCAGCTCCGGATCCCGGCAGGCGGATACGCAGTATTTT; CDR3 protein: CASSSGSRQADTQYF
clone size: NA; V gene: TRBV15; D gene: TRBD1; J gene: TRBJ2-5; CDR3 DNA: TGTGCCACCAGCAGAGATGGGACAGGCCAAGAGACCCAGTACTTC; CDR3 protein: CATSRDGTGQETQYF
clone size: NA; V gene: TRBV27; D gene: NA; J gene: TRBJ1-3; CDR3 DNA: TGTGCCAGCAGTTTTCGGGCCGCCTCTGGAAACACCATATATTTT; CDR3 protein: CASSFRAASGNTIYF
clone size: NA; V gene: TRBV5-1; D gene: TRBD2; J gene: TRBJ2-2; CDR3 DNA: TGCGCCAGCACTAGCGGGGGGGCCTTGAGCACCGGGGAGCTGTTTTTT; CDR3 protein: CASTSGGALSTGELFF
clone size: NA; V gene: TRBV15; D gene: NA; J gene: TRBJ2-1; CDR3 DNA: TGTGCCACCAGCAGAGATTCGGGGAAACTTGAGCAGTTCTTC; CDR3 protein: CATSRDSGKLEQFF
clone size: NA; V gene: TRBV20-1; D gene: NA; J gene: TRBJ2-2; CDR3 DNA: TGCAGTGCTAGGCGGGGCGGGGAGCTGTTTTTT; CDR3 protein: CSARRGGELFF
clone size: once; V gene: TRBV6-6; D gene: NA; J gene: TRBJ2-5; CDR3 DNA: TGTGCCAGCAGTTACCCACCACACCAAGAGACCCAGTACTTC; CDR3 protein: CASSYPPHQETQYF
clone size: NA; V gene: TRBV16; D gene: TRBD2; J gene: TRBJ2-7; CDR3 DNA: TGTGCCAGCAGCCAGTCGGGACTAGCGGACTACGAGCAGTACTTC; CDR3 protein: CASSQSGLADYEQYF
clone size: NA; V gene: TRBV3-1/TRBV3-2; D gene: NA; J gene: TRBJ2-5; CDR3 DNA: TGTGCCAGCAGCCCCTTCGCTGGGGGTGTAAAGACCCAGTACTTC; CDR3 protein: CASSPFAGGVKTQYF
clone size: once; V gene: TRBV6-5; D gene: NA; J gene: TRBJ1-1; CDR3 DNA: TGTGCCAGCAGTTACTCGGGGGGGCTGAGCACTGAAGCTTTCTTT; CDR3 protein: CASSYSGGLSTEAFF
clone size: NA; V gene: TRBV2; D gene: NA; J gene: TRBJ2-3; CDR3 DNA: TGTGCCAGCAGTGAACGCGGAGACGGCACGCAGTATTTT; CDR3 protein: CASSERGDGTQYF
clone size: NA; V gene: TRBV7-9; D gene: NA; J gene: TRBJ2-5; CDR3 DNA: TGTGCCAGCACCGAATGGGTGGGAGCCCCAGCAGGGACCCAGTACTTC; CDR3 protein: CASTEWVGAPAGTQYF
clone size: NA; V gene: TRBV19; D gene: NA; J gene: TRBJ1-5; CDR3 DNA: TGTGCCAGTAACCCGGGGGGTAGCAATCAGCCCCAGCATTTT; CDR3 protein: CASNPGGSNQPQHF
clone size: NA; V gene: TRBV10-3; D gene: TRBD1; J gene: TRBJ2-2; CDR3 DNA: TGTGCCATCAAGGGACAGGGTGCGAACACCGGGGAGCTGTTTTTT; CDR3 protein: CAIKGQGANTGELFF
clone size: NA; V gene: TRBV12-5; D gene: TRBD2; J gene: TRBJ2-7; CDR3 DNA: TGTGCTAGTGGTTTGGTACGGGGGGGAACCGTCTACGAGCAGTACTTC; CDR3 protein: CASGLVRGGTVYEQYF
clone size: NA; V gene: TRBV10-2; D gene: TRBD2; J gene: TRBJ2-1; CDR3 DNA: TGCGCCAGCGAACTAGCGCCTCTGGGGCCCTACAATGAGCAGTTCTTC; CDR3 protein: CASELAPLGPYNEQFF
clone size: NA; V gene: TRBV19; D gene: TRBD1; J gene: TRBJ1-4; CDR3 DNA: TGTGCCAGTAGTATGCGGACAGGAAATAATGAAAAACTGTTTTTT; CDR3 protein: CASSMRTGNNEKLFF
clone size: NA; V gene: TRBV7-2; D gene: NA; J gene: TRBJ2-4; CDR3 DNA: TGTGCCAGCAGTAGCTGGCCGCGGGCCAAAAACATTCAGTACTTC; CDR3 protein: CASSSWPRAKNIQYF
clone size: NA; V gene: TRBV29-1; D gene: NA; J gene: TRBJ2-7; CDR3 DNA: TGCAGCGCCCCCGGGGCAGGGGGGAAGCAGTACTTC; CDR3 protein: CSAPGAGGKQYF
clone size: NA; V gene: TRBV28; D gene: NA; J gene: TRBJ1-5; CDR3 DNA: TGTGCCAGCAGGCCTGAGGGGTCGGGTCAGCCCCAGCATTTT; CDR3 protein: CASRPEGSGQPQHF
clone size: NA; V gene: TRBV2; D gene: TRBD1; J gene: TRBJ2-1; CDR3 DNA: TGTGCCAGCACCCGAAAGGGACAGTCTTCCAATGAGCAGTTCTTC; CDR3 protein: CASTRKGQSSNEQFF
clone size: NA; V gene: TRBV5-1; D gene: TRBD1; J gene: TRBJ2-5; CDR3 DNA: TGCGCCAGCAGCGCCAGACAGGGTGAGACCCAGTACTTC; CDR3 protein: CASSARQGETQYF
clone size: NA; V gene: TRBV15; D gene: TRBD1; J gene: TRBJ2-1; CDR3 DNA: TGTGCCACCAGCCACGGGACAGGCCGGGTCGGCTCCTACAATGAGCAGTTCTTC; CDR3 protein: CATSHGTGRVGSYNEQFF
clone size: few; V gene: TRBV28; D gene: TRBD2; J gene: TRBJ2-7; CDR3 DNA: TGTGCCAGCCTCGGACTAGCGGTGCACGAGCAGTACTTC; CDR3 protein: CASLGLAVHEQYF
clone size: NA; V gene: TRBV6-5; D gene: NA; J gene: TRBJ2-5; CDR3 DNA: TGTGCCAGCAGCATACAGGGTTATGAGACCCAGTACTTC; CDR3 protein: CASSIQGYETQYF
clone size: NA; V gene: TRBV5-5; D gene: TRBD1; J gene: TRBJ1-2; CDR3 DNA: TGTGCCAGCAACGAACAGACAGGGGTTCACTATGGCTACACCTTC; CDR3 protein: CASNEQTGVHYGYTF
clone size: NA; V gene: TRBV10-1; D gene: NA; J gene: TRBJ2-3; CDR3 DNA: TGCGCCAGCATGACAGACGAGAGCACAGATACGCAGTATTTT; CDR3 protein: CASMTDESTDTQYF
clone size: NA; V gene: TRBV6-5; D gene: NA; J gene: TRBJ2-1; CDR3 DNA: TGTGCCAGCAGTTACAACCCGGGACAAACCAATGAGCAGTTCTTC; CDR3 protein: CASSYNPGQTNEQFF
clone size: NA; V gene: TRBV6-2/TRBV6-3; D gene: NA; J gene: TRBJ1-1; CDR3 DNA: TGTGCCAGCAGTTACTCCCGGGTCCCCATGGACGAAGCTTTCTTT; CDR3 protein: CASSYSRVPMDEAFF
clone size: NA; V gene: TRBV20-1; D gene: NA; J gene: TRBJ2-7; CDR3 DNA: TGCAGTGCTAGTTTGGGGGGTGGCTCCTACGAGCAGTACTTC; CDR3 protein: CSASLGGGSYEQYF
clone size: NA; V gene: TRBV27; D gene: NA; J gene: TRBJ2-3; CDR3 DNA: TGTGCCAGCAGCCCCAGGTCAACCCGGGTCGTAACTAATACGCAGTATTTT; CDR3 protein: CASSPRSTRVVTNTQYF